One and the same sample provided the 8 T cell receptor beta chains below, sequenced in a study of CD8+CD57+ T cells in acquired aplastic anemia. Profiling that covered TCR beta VDJ and CDR3 relied on genomic DNA as its template. Via MiXCR, TCRdb re-called the reads, giving one row per CDR3 protein. The repertoire consists of around 68,000 distinct CDR3 sequences, with 50% to 55% occurring once and the leading ten covering approximately 8.3%. Input material: sorted CD4+, CD8+, or CD8+CD57+ T cells (not recorded which) from PBMCs. The origin of the receptors is a human donor in good health, serving as a control.

In its sample, this clonotype was seen once. The CDR3 loop is CSASGEAVDPEAFF. CDR3 DNA: TGCAGTGCTAGTGGGGAGGCAGTGGACCCCGAAGCTTTCTTT. The chain links TRBV20-1 to TRBJ1-1; D remains unclear. Trimming cost V 3 bases and J 8 bases, with 19 bases left between them. Germline CDR1 DFQATT, CDR2 SNEGSKA (reference sequence). The CDR3 is made up of 14 amino acids.

The chain uses TRBV19 and TRBJ2-7, with 8 bases fitting TRBD2. This CDR3 has 15 amino acids. V lost 5 bases, J lost 13 bases, and 19 bases stayed unmatched. From germline, CDR1 is LNHDA and CDR2 SQIVND (reference sequence). DNA for the CDR3: TGTGCCAGTAGTTGGGGCGGGGGGCCAACCATAAACTACTACTTC. It is translated as CASSWGGGPTINYYF.

Points on this clonotype: This CDR3 fails to terminate in the conserved phenylalanine or tryptophan, so it likely reflects a read error. The V call is TRBV10-2, the J call TRBJ1-2; 7 nucleotides agree with TRBD1. The CDR3 consists of 13 residues. Germline CDR1 and CDR2: WSHSY and SAAADI. The J segment lost 4 bases and the V segment lost 5 bases, leaving 4 bases of the junction unmatched. The CDR3 DNA reads TGCGCCAGCAGTTACAGACAGGGCTATGGCTACACCCTC. Translated, it gives CASSYRQGYGYTL.

The V and J genes are TRBV11-2 and TRBJ1-2; D is ambiguous. Trimming took 10 bases from V and 0 from J, leaving 18 bases between them. Per germline, CDR1 SGHAT and CDR2 FQNNGV. The CDR3 has 15 residues. The CDR3 protein is CATCMVAAPNYGYTF. The CDR3 DNA reads TGTGCCACGTGCATGGTAGCTGCCCCTAACTATGGCTACACCTTC.

This clonotype was seen a few times. The chain employs TRBV19 and TRBJ1-2, with D perhaps TRBD1 (6 bases). The V and J ends lost 10 bases and 2 bases respectively, with 14 bases between them. The V gene's germline CDR1 is LNHDA and CDR2 SQIVND (reference sequence). CDR3 size: 13 residues. CDR3 sequence: CATLRGGNYGYTF. The CDR3 nucleotides read TGTGCCACCCTCCGGGGGGGCAACTATGGCTACACCTTC.

The chain employs TRBV20-1 and TRBJ1-6; 7 bases map to TRBD1. The J segment lost 8 bases and the V segment lost 6 bases, leaving 13 bases of the junction unmatched. Germline lookup yields CDR1 DFQATT and CDR2 SNEGSKA (reference sequence). The CDR3 loop spans 15 amino acids. CDR3 sequence reads: CSARYYRGTDSPLHF. The CDR3 nucleotides read TGCAGTGCGAGGTATTACAGGGGAACGGATTCACCCCTCCACTTT.

The chain carries TRBV6-4 and TRBJ1-6; D unresolved. This CDR3 is built from 13 residues. V was clipped by 3 bases and J by 9 bases, with 9 bases between them. CDR1 is MRHNA and CDR2 is SNTAGT in the germline V gene. CDR3: CASSEVLSSPLHF. CDR3 coding DNA: TGTGCCAGCAGTGAAGTCCTGAGTTCACCCCTCCACTTT.

J is TRBJ2-5 and V is TRBV10-3; 10 nucleotides align to TRBD1. V was pared by 7 bases and J by 5 bases, with 1 base of the junction left unmatched. Germline V gene data show CDR1 as ENHRY and CDR2 as SYGVKD. The CDR3 contains 12 residues. The chain's CDR3 is CAIMGQGETQYF. The CDR3 DNA sequence: TGTGCCATCATGGGACAGGGGGAGACCCAGTACTTC.